This TCR beta chain was documented in a study of human T cells and chemical hapten exposure. This clonotype was seen only a few times. Individual cDNA molecules each carried unique molecular identifiers attached by the library. TCRdb passed the 5' RACE reads through MiXCR, listing each CDR3 protein once. The sample shows 110,000 or so distinct CDR3 sequences, roughly 19% of them seen only once. CDR3 length equals 14 residues. The germline gives CDR1 WSHSY, CDR2 SAAADI. Trimming pared 4 bases from V and 7 bases from J, leaving 17 bases between. Total RNA came from unfractionated whole blood. The receptor comes from a human donor in good health. This chain links TRBV10-2 with TRBJ2-7; perhaps D is TRBD1 or TRBD2 (5 bases each). The CDR3 DNA is TGCGCCAGCAGTGTCGGTGGGGGAGCGAGGGAGCAGTACTTC. Its translation is CASSVGGGAREQYF.